A selection of T cell receptor beta chains follows, all from one sample in a study of control samples from healthy donors and cancer patients. The assay was immunoSEQ multiplex PCR, and TCRdb's table has in-frame clones only and misses some. In the table there are around 100,000 clones, around 90% of which are singletons. Sequencing input: blood. All receptors derive from a man aged 30-40 years in good health. The CDR3 runs from the conserved cysteine through the conserved F or W.

cdr3_aa j_call v_call cdr3_length
CASSKTGGHNEKLFF TRBJ1-4 TRBV5-5 15
CASSFGQGYEQYF TRBJ2-7 TRBV19 13
CASGTGRKGGSGANVLTF TRBJ2-6 TRBV10-3 18
CASSQVDRLNTEAFF TRBJ1-1 TRBV4-1 15
CASSLVPRLAGGPPNEQFF TRBJ2-1 TRBV7-6 19
CASSSGGASTTEAFF TRBJ1-1 TRBV5-5 15
CASSLINNQPQHF TRBJ1-5 TRBV5-5 13
CASSSRDRGPGGTGELFF TRBJ2-2 TRBV5-1 18
CASRDRISNQPQHF TRBJ1-5 TRBV19 14
CASSPGGNGVWTQYF TRBJ2-5 TRBV10-1 15
CASSFGQGAWSSGANVLTF TRBJ2-6 TRBV11-3 19
CASSLLRAPGANVLTF TRBJ2-6 TRBV7-6 16
CASSGRPGQPMNTEAFF TRBJ1-1 TRBV19 17
CATSVSSTDTQYF TRBJ2-3 TRBV24-1 13
CASSSRQSGTGELFF TRBJ2-2 TRBV28 15
CASSYFSGGAYEQYF TRBJ2-7 TRBV6-5 15
CASLDRVRDTGELFF TRBJ2-2 TRBV2 15